This T cell receptor (beta chain) was recovered during a study of blood T cell repertoires in COVID-19. Study details: Sites in the United States, Italy and Spain provided acute and convalescent COVID-19 samples. T cells, B-cell-depleted T cells, or PBMCs supplied cDNA or gDNA.

The CDR3 loop spans 16 amino acids. Germline values: CDR1 ENHRY, CDR2 SYGVKD. V shed 3 bases, J shed 1 base, and the junction held 6 bases outside the gene matches. This clone showed up just a few times. Original processing notes: Reference gene primer amplification in the assay estimated nucleated cell counts. Assay: immunoSEQ multiplex PCR; the TCRdb copy retains only in-frame clones and omits some. That table furnishes V, J and clone size, whereas the DNA furnished D and trimming. The sample has 46,000 or so clones, 80% to 90% seen once. This TCR came from a man aged 50 to 59 with acute or convalescent COVID-19. The chain recombines TRBV10-3 with TRBJ2-1; 7 nucleotides line up with TRBD2. The material sequenced was peripheral blood. The chain's CDR3 is CAISDAASGSYNEQFF. The CDR3 coding sequence is TGTGCCATCAGTGATGCGGCTAGCGGTTCCTACAATGAGCAGTTCTTC.